This T cell receptor beta chain was sequenced for a study of cytomegalovirus exposure and HLA in healthy donors. This PCR relied on a set of 60 Vbeta primers and 13 Jbeta primers. This table comes from immunoSEQ multiplex PCR, and its TCRdb copy is limited to in-frame clones, with some not included. Of roughly 110,000 clones in the sample, approximately 79% are singletons; the top ten hold 14%. The CDR3 sequence is 17 residues long. Germline CDR1 is MNHNS and CDR2 is SASEGT. V was cut by 3 bases and J by 0 bases, with 16 bases left in between. The sequencing sample was made of PBMCs. The chain couples TRBV6-1 to TRBJ2-3; D is ambiguous. This TCR was recovered from a woman in her thirties or forties in good health and CMV-seropositive. The CDR3 nucleotides read TGTGCCAGCAGTGATAAGTCTAGGTACACTAGCACAGATACGCAGTATTTT. Translated, it gives CASSDKSRYTSTDTQYF.